Below are 2 T cell receptor beta chains sequenced from a single sample in a study of T cell responses to AZD1222 COVID-19 vaccine. TCRdb's copy holds only in-frame clones and misses some; the assay was immunoSEQ multiplex PCR. Of 110,000 or so clones in the sample, roughly 82% are singletons; the top ten hold 5%. Sequenced here: peripheral blood, sampled on day 0 of AZD1222 vaccination. The receptor source for this set is an adult in good health.

V gene TRBV4-3 combines with J gene TRBJ1-2; D may be TRBD1 (5 bases). V shed 0 bases and J shed 7 bases, with 15 bases lying between them. CDR1 is LGHNA, CDR2 YSLEER, per germline. The CDR3 sequence is 15 residues long. The CDR3 DNA is TGCGCCAGCAGCCAAGATTGGGGGTCGAAGGGTGGCTACACCTTC. Protein product: CASSQDWGSKGGYTF.

Only one count was recorded for this clone. The J gene is TRBJ1-5, the V gene TRBV6-2 or TRBV6-3; no definite D call. This CDR3 comprises 15 residues. Germline lookup yields CDR1 MNHEY and CDR2 SVGEGT. Trimming cost V 2 bases and J 3 bases, with 11 bases left between them. CDR3 in DNA: TGTGCCAGCAGTTACCAAGGAATCCCCAATCAGCCCCAGCATTTT. Protein: CASSYQGIPNQPQHF.